Listed below are T cell receptor beta chains from one sample, sequenced in a study of T-cell reconstitution after alpha-beta-depleted transplantation in children. MiXCR, applied by TCRdb to the PCR reads, yields one record per CDR3 protein. The top ten hold under 40% of the sample, which has hundreds of thousands of distinct CDR3 sequences, roughly 8.1% seen once. Specimen: PBMCs, mostly from graft donor cells, collected 360 days after TCRalphabeta/CD19-depleted stem cell transplant. All receptors come from a male patient between 2 and 10 years old who had a stem cell transplant for acute myeloid leukemia, so the T cells may come from the graft donor. The CDR3 runs from the conserved cysteine through the conserved F or W. A D gene is named only where the DNA matches it firmly.

D: NA
J: TRBJ1-4
V: TRBV12-5
CDR3: CASGLGAGAPMIPEKLFF

D: NA
J: TRBJ2-7
V: TRBV6-2/TRBV6-3
CDR3: CASSYYSYEQYF

D: NA
J: TRBJ1-4
V: TRBV12-3/TRBV12-4
CDR3: CASSLGGGDEKLFF

D: NA
J: TRBJ2-7
V: TRBV12-3/TRBV12-4
CDR3: CASSWRLTYEQYF

D: TRBD2
J: TRBJ2-1
V: TRBV7-3
CDR3: CASSRSGTTYNEQFF

D: NA
J: TRBJ2-3
V: TRBV11-1
CDR3: CASSFGEDTQYF

D: NA
J: TRBJ1-1
V: TRBV5-1
CDR3: CASSWVSNTEAFF

D: NA
J: TRBJ1-4
V: TRBV12-3/TRBV12-4
CDR3: CASSLFGRELNEKLFF

D: NA
J: TRBJ2-7
V: TRBV25-1
CDR3: CASSERDSYYEQYF

D: NA
J: TRBJ2-5
V: TRBV12-3/TRBV12-4
CDR3: CASSLVRQGRSGTQYF

D: NA
J: TRBJ1-1
V: TRBV11-2
CDR3: CASSLVGPIQAFF

D: TRBD2
J: TRBJ2-7
V: TRBV29-1
CDR3: CSVSWSGSLSYEQYF

D: NA
J: TRBJ1-6
V: TRBV5-1
CDR3: CASSSTGPYNSPLHF

D: NA
J: TRBJ2-7
V: TRBV5-5
CDR3: CASSYDRLTYEQYF

D: TRBD1
J: TRBJ1-5
V: TRBV20-1
CDR3: CSAGQGASNQPQHF

D: NA
J: TRBJ2-7
V: TRBV6-5
CDR3: CASSSKWETAWGVQYF

D: NA
J: TRBJ1-4
V: TRBV18
CDR3: CASSPLGTILEEKLFF

D: TRBD2
J: TRBJ2-1
V: TRBV5-1
CDR3: CASSLDLAGAYNEQFF

D: TRBD1
J: TRBJ1-1
V: TRBV6-5
CDR3: CASSYGAGTGFHTEAFF

D: TRBD2
J: TRBJ2-7
V: TRBV12-3/TRBV12-4
CDR3: CASTLAAGVYEQYF

D: TRBD1
J: TRBJ2-7
V: TRBV6-2/TRBV6-3
CDR3: CASSTPGIQGLTYEQYF

D: NA
J: TRBJ2-3
V: TRBV4-2
CDR3: CASSQEVLTSTDTQYF

D: NA
J: TRBJ2-1
V: TRBV12-3/TRBV12-4
CDR3: CASSFNVYNEQFF

D: TRBD2
J: TRBJ2-1
V: TRBV11-2
CDR3: CASSLVSSGSYEEFF

D: TRBD2
J: TRBJ2-1
V: TRBV27
CDR3: CASSLLREGLDEQFF

D: NA
J: TRBJ2-3
V: TRBV20-1
CDR3: CSARGSFGTDTQYF

D: NA
J: TRBJ2-7
V: TRBV25-1
CDR3: CASSDHEQYF

D: NA
J: TRBJ2-7
V: TRBV7-3
CDR3: CASSLGTSLYEQYF

D: NA
J: TRBJ2-2
V: TRBV7-9
CDR3: CASLLGHANTGELFF

D: NA
J: TRBJ1-1
V: TRBV29-1
CDR3: CSAEDRGNTEAFF

D: NA
J: TRBJ2-3
V: TRBV29-1
CDR3: CSGDQESRTDTQYF

D: NA
J: TRBJ2-2
V: TRBV7-9
CDR3: CASSFPQGFNTGELFF

D: NA
J: TRBJ2-7
V: TRBV14
CDR3: CASSQAWSKPVYEQYF

D: NA
J: TRBJ1-4
V: TRBV9
CDR3: CASSERTATNEKLFF

D: NA
J: TRBJ2-5
V: TRBV7-8
CDR3: CASSLVQQETQYF

D: NA
J: TRBJ2-6
V: TRBV6-5
CDR3: CASSSPSSGANVLTF

D: NA
J: TRBJ2-1
V: TRBV15
CDR3: CATSRAAGQVNEQFF

D: NA
J: TRBJ1-5
V: TRBV3-1
CDR3: CASSQVRGPGQPQHF

D: NA
J: TRBJ2-1
V: TRBV6-2/TRBV6-3
CDR3: CASTLGNEQFF

D: NA
J: TRBJ1-2
V: TRBV12-3/TRBV12-4
CDR3: CASSLAQGPGYTF